One sample yielded the 10 T cell receptor beta chains listed below, sequenced in a study of cytomegalovirus exposure and HLA in healthy donors. Researchers ran the PCR with 60 Vbeta and 13 Jbeta primers. Measured with immunoSEQ multiplex PCR; TCRdb has only the in-frame clones, and not every one. The sample holds 70,000 to 95,000 clones; 60% to 85% are singletons and the top ten take less than 2%. Specimen: PBMCs. These receptors were obtained from a man aged 40-49 years in good health and CMV-seronegative.

V and J are TRBV12-5 and TRBJ2-7; 8 nucleotides agree with TRBD2. J lost 4 bases, V lost 8 bases, and 16 bases had no gene match. The CDR3 totals 16 residues. Germline CDR1 reads LGHNT; CDR2 reads FRNRAP. The CDR3 here is CASFFGGSGNLYEQYF. DNA of the CDR3: TGTGCTAGTTTCTTTGGGGGTAGCGGGAATCTTTACGAGCAGTACTTC.

V usage is TRBV5-4 and J usage is TRBJ2-1; 8 nucleotides match TRBD2. CDR1 is SGHNT, CDR2 YYREEE, per germline (reference sequence). The CDR3 loop spans 15 amino acids. V shed 4 bases, J shed 0 bases, and the junction held 3 bases outside the gene matches. The CDR3 coding sequence is TGTGCCAGCAGCCCCGGGACTAGCTCCTACAATGAGCAGTTCTTC. It is translated as CASSPGTSSYNEQFF.

This CDR3 is CASSQNYLAGNTIYF. The CDR3 region has the DNA TGTGCCAGCAGCCAAAATTATTTAGCTGGAAACACCATATATTTT. The chain links TRBV14 to TRBJ1-3, with D unclear. Trimming cost V 2 bases and J 2 bases, with 10 bases left between them. The CDR3 is 15 residues long. Per the germline V gene, CDR1 is SGHDN and CDR2 is FVKESK. The variable domain in full, with the rest retrieved from reference TRBV14 and TRBJ1-3, is EAGVTQFPSHSVIEKGQTVTLRCDPISGHDNLYWYRRVMGKEIKFLLHFVKESKQDESGMPNNRFLAERTGGTYSTLKVQPAELEDSGVYFCASSQNYLAGNTIYFGEGSWLTVV.

The V gene is TRBV6-1, the J gene TRBJ1-4; 10 bases line up with TRBD1. This CDR3 has 13 residues. Losses at the gene ends were 9 bases for V and 11 bases for J; bases not matched to a gene: 9. Germline CDR1 reads MNHNS; CDR2 reads SASEGT. The CDR3 reads CASGQGVPEKLFF. CDR3 DNA: TGTGCCAGTGGACAGGGGGTCCCTGAGAAACTGTTTTTT.

This sequence joins TRBV5-4 and TRBJ2-1; D not certain. V was shortened by 0 bases and J by 3 bases, with 7 bases between the two germline ends. The germline gives CDR1 SGHNT, CDR2 YYREEE (reference sequence). This CDR3 has 14 amino acids. The CDR3 here is CASSLENSYNEQFF. The CDR3 DNA reads as TGTGCCAGCAGCTTGGAAAACAGCTACAATGAGCAGTTCTTC.

This sequence joins TRBV25-1 and TRBJ1-4; no firm D call. The V end was cut by 6 bases, the J end by 4 bases, with 6 bases between. CDR1 is MGHDK and CDR2 is SYGVNS in the germline V gene. The CDR3 length is 12 residues. CDR3 sequence (DNA): TGTGCCAGCAGGGCCTTTAATGAAAAACTGTTTTTT. Amino acid sequence: CASRAFNEKLFF.

The rearrangement uses TRBV5-4 and TRBJ2-2; 11 bases map to TRBD2. V trimming: 4 bases; J trimming: 6 bases; junction bases outside the gene matches: 17. CDR1 and CDR2 from the germline V gene are SGHNT and YYREEE (reference sequence). The CDR3 covers 19 residues. The CDR3 protein is CASSRYGVAGGPRAGELFF. The CDR3 region has the DNA TGTGCCAGCAGCCGCTACGGAGTAGCGGGAGGGCCGCGGGCCGGGGAGCTGTTTTTT.

J is TRBJ2-1 and V is TRBV6-1; TRBD2 matches at 11 bases. The CDR3 is 15 residues long. Germline CDR1 reads MNHNS; CDR2 reads SASEGT. V was clipped by 8 bases and J by 4 bases; unmatched bases: 7. CDR3 in amino acids: CASGFGTSGYNEQFF. The DNA for the CDR3 is TGTGCCAGCGGTTTCGGGACTAGCGGATACAATGAGCAGTTCTTC.

A few counts support this clone. The chain couples TRBV28 to TRBJ2-7; 10 bases line up with TRBD2. After removal of 4 bases from V and 2 bases from J, the junction contained 8 bases not matched to a gene. From germline, CDR1 is MDHEN and CDR2 SYDVKM. The CDR3 sequence is 16 residues long. CDR3 coding DNA: TGTGCCAGCAGTTCGAAAGCGGGAGGGGTCCCCTACGAGCAGTACTTC. Amino acid sequence: CASSSKAGGVPYEQYF. Full variable domain (missing parts from reference TRBV28 and TRBJ2-7): DVKVTQSSRYLVKRTGEKVFLECVQDMDHENMFWYRQDPGLGLRLIYFSYDVKMKEKGDIPEGYSVSREKKERFSLILESASTNQTSMYLCASSSKAGGVPYEQYFGPGTRLTVT.

The gene calls are TRBV9 and TRBJ2-5; 13 bases are a match to TRBD2. The germline V gene encodes CDR1 SGDLS and CDR2 YYNGEE. There are 18 residues in the CDR3. J was trimmed by 5 bases and V by 0 bases; bases with no gene match: 10. In DNA, the CDR3 is TGTGCCAGCAGCGTAGGGGTTACTAGCGGGAGGGCCTGGGAGACCCAGTACTTC. Its translation: CASSVGVTSGRAWETQYF.